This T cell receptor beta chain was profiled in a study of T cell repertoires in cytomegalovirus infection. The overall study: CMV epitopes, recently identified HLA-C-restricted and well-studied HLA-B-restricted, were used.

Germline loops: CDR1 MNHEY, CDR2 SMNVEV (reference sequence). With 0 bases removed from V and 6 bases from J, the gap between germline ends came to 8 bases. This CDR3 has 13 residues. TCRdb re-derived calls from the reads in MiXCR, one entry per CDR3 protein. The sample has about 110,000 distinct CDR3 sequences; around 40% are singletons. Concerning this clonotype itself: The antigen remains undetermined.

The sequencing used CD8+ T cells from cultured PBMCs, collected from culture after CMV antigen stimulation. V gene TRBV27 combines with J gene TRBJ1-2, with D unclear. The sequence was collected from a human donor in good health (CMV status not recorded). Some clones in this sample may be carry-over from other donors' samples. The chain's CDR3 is CASSLSGWDGYTF. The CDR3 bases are TGTGCCAGCAGTTTATCAGGGTGGGATGGCTACACCTTC.